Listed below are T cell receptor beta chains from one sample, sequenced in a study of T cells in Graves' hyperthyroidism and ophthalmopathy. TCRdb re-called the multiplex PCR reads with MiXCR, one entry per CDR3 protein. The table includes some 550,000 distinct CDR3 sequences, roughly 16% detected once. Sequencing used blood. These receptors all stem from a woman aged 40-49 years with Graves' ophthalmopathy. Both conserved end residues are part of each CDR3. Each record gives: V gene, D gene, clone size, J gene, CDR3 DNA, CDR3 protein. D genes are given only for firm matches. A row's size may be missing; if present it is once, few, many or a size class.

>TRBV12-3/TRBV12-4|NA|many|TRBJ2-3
TGTGCCAGCAGCCCGGGCCGAACTAGCACAGATACGCAGTATTTT
CASSPGRTSTDTQYF
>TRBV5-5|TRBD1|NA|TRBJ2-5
TGTGCCAGCAGCCCGCAGACAGGGACCAAGGGGACCCAGTACTTC
CASSPQTGTKGTQYF
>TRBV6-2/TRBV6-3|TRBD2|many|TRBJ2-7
TGTGCCAGCAGTTACCCGGCGGGAGAAAGCTACGAGCAGTACTTC
CASSYPAGESYEQYF
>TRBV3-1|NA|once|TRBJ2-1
TGTGCCAGCAGCCAAGACAACTTGAACAATGAGCAGTTCTTC
CASSQDNLNNEQFF
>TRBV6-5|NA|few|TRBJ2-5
TGTGCCAGCAGTTACACCCGGGGGAGCGGACAAGAGACCCAGTACTTC
CASSYTRGSGQETQYF
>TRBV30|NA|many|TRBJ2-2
TGTGCCTGGGCGGAAGGGGGGACCGGGGAGCTGTTTTTT
CAWAEGGTGELFF
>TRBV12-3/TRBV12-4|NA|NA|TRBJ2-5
TGTGCCAGCAGTTTAGTCGCTGGACGAGAGACCCAGTACTTC
CASSLVAGRETQYF
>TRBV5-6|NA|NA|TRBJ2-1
TGTGCCAGCACGAGTTCAGGGGTTTCAGCATCCAATGAGCAGTTCTTC
CASTSSGVSASNEQFF
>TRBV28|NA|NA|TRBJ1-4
TGTGCCAGCAGTGTCAGTGGGGTTGGGGCAACTAATGAAAAACTGTTTTTT
CASSVSGVGATNEKLFF
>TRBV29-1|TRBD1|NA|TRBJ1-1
TGCAGCGGCAGCCGGGACAGGGGTGAAGCTTTCTTT
CSGSRDRGEAFF
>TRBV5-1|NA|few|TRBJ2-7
TGCGCCAGCAGCTTGGCCGGGGGCCTCGGCGAGCAGTACTTC
CASSLAGGLGEQYF
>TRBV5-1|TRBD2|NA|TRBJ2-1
TGCGCCAGCAGCCCCGTTGGGGGGGTCTCCTACAATGAGCAGTTCTTC
CASSPVGGVSYNEQFF
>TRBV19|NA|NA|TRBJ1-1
TGTGCCAGTAGTATTCAGGGGATTGAGAACACTGAAGCTTTCTTT
CASSIQGIENTEAFF
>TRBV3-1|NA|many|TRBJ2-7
TGTGCCAGCAGCCAGGGGACTTCTAGCCCGTACGAGCAGTACTTC
CASSQGTSSPYEQYF
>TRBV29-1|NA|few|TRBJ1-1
TGCAGCGTTGAAGCGGCGGGTCGAGGGGGACTCACTGAAGCTTTCTTT
CSVEAAGRGGLTEAFF
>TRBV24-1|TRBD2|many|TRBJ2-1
TGTGCCACCAGTGACAGCGGGATGAGCTCCTACAATGAGCAGTTCTTC
CATSDSGMSSYNEQFF
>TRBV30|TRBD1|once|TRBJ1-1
TGTGCCTGGAACAGGGGGCAGGTGAACACTGAAGCTTTCTTT
CAWNRGQVNTEAFF
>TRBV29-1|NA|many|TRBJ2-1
TGCAGCGTTCTTATAGCCGGGCGCGCCTACAATGAGCAGTTCTTC
CSVLIAGRAYNEQFF
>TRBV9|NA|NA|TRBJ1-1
TGTGCCAGCAGCGTATCCTTTTTGACAGCGAACACTGAAGCTTTCTTT
CASSVSFLTANTEAFF
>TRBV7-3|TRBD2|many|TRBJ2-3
TGTGCCAGCAGCTTAACCCCTAGCGGGGGGGGATATACGCAGTATTTT
CASSLTPSGGGYTQYF
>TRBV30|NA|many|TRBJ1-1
TGTGCCTGGAGTTATGGGACTTCGAGGCGGACTGAAGCTTTCTTT
CAWSYGTSRRTEAFF
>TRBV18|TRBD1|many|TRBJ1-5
TGTGCCAGCTCACACAGGGGGCAGCCCCAGCATTTT
CASSHRGQPQHF